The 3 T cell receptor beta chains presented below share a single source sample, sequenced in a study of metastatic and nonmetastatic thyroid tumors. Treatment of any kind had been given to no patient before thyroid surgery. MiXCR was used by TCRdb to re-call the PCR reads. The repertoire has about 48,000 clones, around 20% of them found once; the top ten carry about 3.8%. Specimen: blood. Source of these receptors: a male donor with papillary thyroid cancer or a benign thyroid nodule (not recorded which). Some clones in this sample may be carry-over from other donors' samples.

The CDR3 nucleotides are TGCGCCAGCAGCCCAATGCGGAGCGATGAAAAACTGTTTTTT. Amino acids: CASSPMRSDEKLFF. This chain joins TRBV5-1 and TRBJ1-4; the D is unclear. There are 14 residues in the CDR3. V dropped 4 bases and J dropped 6 bases, with 13 bases sitting between them. CDR1 and CDR2 (germline): SGHRS, YFSETQ.

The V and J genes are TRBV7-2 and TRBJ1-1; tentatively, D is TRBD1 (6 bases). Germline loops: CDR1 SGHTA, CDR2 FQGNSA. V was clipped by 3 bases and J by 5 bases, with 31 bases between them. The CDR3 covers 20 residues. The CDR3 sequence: CASSLSRLRAGVVVSTEAFF. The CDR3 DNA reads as TGTGCCAGCAGCTTGAGTCGCCTAAGGGCAGGGGTGGTTGTTTCGACTGAAGCTTTCTTT.

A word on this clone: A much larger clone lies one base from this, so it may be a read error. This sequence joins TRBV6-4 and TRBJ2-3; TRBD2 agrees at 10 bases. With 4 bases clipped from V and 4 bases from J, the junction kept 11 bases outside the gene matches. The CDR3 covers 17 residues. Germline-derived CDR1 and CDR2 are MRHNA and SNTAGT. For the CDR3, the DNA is TGTGCCAGCAGTGGCTCCGGGACTAGCGTGGGGGCAGATACGCAGTATTTT. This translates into CASSGSGTSVGADTQYF.